The 21 T cell receptor beta chains listed next were all sequenced from one sample in a study of regulatory T cells in long-lasting Graves disease. CDR3 regions were amplified by Arm-PCR using iRepertoire HTBI primers to build TCR beta libraries. TCRdb independently ran MiXCR on the multiplex PCR reads; one entry per CDR3 protein. The sample yields 450,000 or so distinct CDR3 sequences, roughly 20% seen once. The time point is: persistent/refractory GD, antithyroid drugs over 5 years with positive TRAb. RNA isolated from PBMCs was used to make the TCR library. Sequencing used peripheral blood mononuclear cells (PBMCs), obtained when the disease was refractory, from a patient treated with antithyroid drugs. The source is a female donor with Graves disease.

The chain combines TRBV4-3 with TRBJ2-5; no firm D call. The ends were cut back, 1 base at V and 7 bases at J, with 10 bases in the middle. Germline CDR1 and CDR2: LGHNA and YSLEER. CDR3 length: 13 amino acids. CDR3 loop: CASSQARSGTQYF. CDR3 bases: TGCGCCAGCAGCCAAGCTAGGTCCGGGACCCAGTACTTC.

This clonotype was picked up a small number of times. This chain links TRBV28 with TRBJ1-1; 8 bases are shared with TRBD1. Germline assignment: CDR1 MDHEN and CDR2 SYDVKM. V lost 5 bases, J lost 5 bases, and 13 bases stayed unmatched. The CDR3 contains 16 residues. CDR3 sequence reads: CASSQQGGGLGTEAFF. The CDR3 region has the DNA TGTGCCAGCAGTCAACAGGGGGGTGGTTTAGGAACTGAAGCTTTCTTT.

The chain employs TRBV9 and TRBJ1-6; the D is unclear. The CDR3 consists of 14 residues. Germline values: CDR1 SGDLS, CDR2 YYNGEE. Between the trimmed V and J ends, which lost 0 bases and 7 bases, there was a span of 8 bases. The CDR3 bases are TGTGCCAGCAGCGTAGTTGGGTCGAATTCACCCCTCCACTTT. This translates into CASSVVGSNSPLHF.

The chain couples TRBV7-3 to TRBJ2-2; 13 bases line up with TRBD2. V lost 5 bases, J lost 1 base, and 4 bases stayed unmatched. CDR3 size: 17 residues. Germline CDR1 is SGHTA and CDR2 is FQGTGA. The CDR3 here is CASSLGTSGMNTGELFF. Here the CDR3 DNA reads TGTGCCAGCAGCCTGGGGACTAGCGGGATGAACACCGGGGAGCTGTTTTTT.

The table lists this clonotype with many counts. The chain has TRBV27 and TRBJ1-5; 7 bases match TRBD1. V lost 8 bases to trimming and J lost 2 bases; unmatched junction nucleotides: 3. The CDR3 spans 13 residues. Germline CDR1 is MNHEY and CDR2 is SMNVEV (reference sequence). Written as DNA, the CDR3 is TGTGCCAGCGGGACAGAACGCAATCAGCCCCAGCATTTT. As protein: CASGTERNQPQHF.

This clonotype showed up just once. This sequence joins TRBV6-4 and TRBJ1-2; D gene uncertain. Germline V gene lookup returns CDR1 MRHNA and CDR2 SNTAGT. Trimming cost V 6 bases and J 1 base, with 27 bases left between them. The CDR3 runs to 19 residues. This chain's CDR3 is CASRTSGPKAGERNYGYTF. The CDR3 DNA follows: TGTGCCAGCAGAACCTCGGGTCCAAAGGCCGGGGAGCGTAACTATGGCTACACCTTC.

This clonotype was picked up a small number of times. The chain carries TRBV10-1 and TRBJ1-3; D is unresolved. CDR1 is WNHNN and CDR2 is SYGVQD in the germline V gene (reference sequence). This CDR3 is 14 amino acids long. Between the trimmed V and J ends, which lost 7 bases and 0 bases, there was a span of 10 bases. Here the CDR3 reads CASIKIRSGNTIYF. The CDR3, as DNA: TGCGCCAGCATTAAGATACGCTCTGGAAACACCATATATTTT.

This clonotype was observed a handful of times. The V call is TRBV7-9, the J call TRBJ1-1; D is unresolved. Trimming left V 4 bases short and J 4 bases short, with 10 bases between. The CDR3 loop spans 13 amino acids. Germline CDR1 and CDR2: SEHNR and FQNEAQ (reference sequence). DNA for the CDR3: TGTGCCAGCAGCTCACCCCTTCGCACTGAAGCTTTCTTT. It yields the protein CASSSPLRTEAFF.

This clonotype was seen a few times. The rearrangement uses TRBV10-3 and TRBJ2-5; TRBD2 matches 7 bases. The CDR3 length is 15 residues. Losses at the gene ends were 6 bases for V and 2 bases for J; bases not matched to a gene: 9. The germline CDR1 and CDR2 sequences are ENHRY and SYGVKD. This CDR3 reads CAIRASGGGQETQYF. The DNA for the CDR3 is TGTGCCATCAGGGCTTCTGGGGGAGGGCAAGAGACCCAGTACTTC.

This clonotype was counted at least ten times. The rearrangement uses TRBV12-3 or TRBV12-4 and TRBJ1-1; 7 nucleotides match TRBD1. This CDR3 spans 14 amino acids. The junction had 5 bases not matched to a gene; V was cut back by 2 bases and J by 5 bases. CDR3 nucleotide sequence: TGTGCCAGCAGTTTATCAGGGGGACGAACTGAAGCTTTCTTT. Translating gives CASSLSGGRTEAFF.

This clonotype has at least ten counts. The chain employs TRBV27 and TRBJ2-2, with D unresolved. This CDR3 spans 13 amino acids. Germline CDR1 reads MNHEY; CDR2 reads SMNVEV (reference sequence). Trimming left V 2 bases short and J 3 bases short, with 4 bases between. The CDR3 protein is CASSLDYTGELFF. In nucleotides, the CDR3 is TGTGCCAGCAGTTTAGATTACACCGGGGAGCTGTTTTTT.

CDR3 amino acids: CASSQDGWGGNEKLFF. DNA of the CDR3: TGTGCCAGCAGCCAAGACGGTTGGGGAGGTAATGAAAAACTGTTTTTT. V usage is TRBV3-1 and J usage is TRBJ1-4; D uncertain. Germline V lookup: CDR1 LGHDT, CDR2 YNNKEL (reference sequence). Trimming left V 0 bases short and J 4 bases short, with 12 bases between. There are 16 residues in the CDR3.

This clonotype was seen a few times. The V gene is TRBV11-2, the J gene TRBJ2-2, with TRBD2 matching 14 bases. Losses at the gene ends were 4 bases for V and 5 bases for J; bases not matched to a gene: 9. This CDR3 contains 18 residues. Germline assignment: CDR1 SGHAT and CDR2 FQNNGV. The CDR3 DNA reads TGTGCCAGCAGCTCGCGGGGACTAGCGGGAGTAGGGACCGGGGAGCTGTTTTTT. The encoded protein is CASSSRGLAGVGTGELFF. The variable domain in full, completed from reference TRBV11-2 and TRBJ2-2, reads EAGVAQSPRYKIIEKRQSVAFWCNPISGHATLYWYQQILGQGPKLLIQFQNNGVVDDSQLPKDRFSAERLKGVDSTLKIQPAKLEDSAVYLCASSSRGLAGVGTGELFFGEGSRLTVL.

This clonotype was found a few times. V is TRBV11-3 and J is TRBJ2-7, with a possible D match to TRBD1 (5 bases). Per germline, CDR1 SGHNT and CDR2 YENEEA. The V end was cut by 5 bases, the J end by 1 base, with 12 bases between. The CDR3 runs 14 residues. CDR3 residues: CASSLTATSYEQYF. CDR3 sequence (DNA): TGTGCCAGCAGCCTGACAGCTACATCCTACGAGCAGTACTTC.

The chain links TRBV6-1 to TRBJ2-7; 8 positions match TRBD2. Germline CDR1 reads MNHNS; CDR2 reads SASEGT. The CDR3 is 13 residues long. V lost 6 bases and J lost 5; bases outside the gene matches: 6. The CDR3 nucleotides are TGTGCCAGCAGGAGCGGGAGCAGGGACGAGCAGTACTTC. Protein sequence: CASRSGSRDEQYF.

This clonotype has a handful of counts. This chain joins TRBV7-9 and TRBJ1-4; 10 bases are a match to TRBD1. The ends lost 5 bases at V and 8 bases at J; junction bases unmatched: 11. The length of the CDR3 is 16 residues. Germline CDR1 SEHNR, CDR2 FQNEAQ (reference sequence). The CDR3 reads CASSHHGQGVLEKLFF. The CDR3, as DNA: TGTGCCAGCAGCCACCACGGACAGGGGGTTTTGGAAAAACTGTTTTTT.

This clonotype was found a few times. V usage is TRBV19 and J usage is TRBJ1-5; tentative D call: TRBD1 (5 bases). Germline CDR1 and CDR2: LNHDA and SQIVND (reference sequence). The CDR3 runs 15 residues. Trimming took off 4 bases at V and 4 bases at J, with 14 bases between the two ends. CDR3 sequence (DNA): TGTGCCAGTAGTAGCCGGGACTTGTTTAATCAGCCCCAGCATTTT. It yields the protein CASSSRDLFNQPQHF.

This sequence joins TRBV7-8 and TRBJ2-1; 10 bases are a match to TRBD2. The trim removed 5 bases at V and 10 bases at J, leaving 11 bases unmatched. The CDR3 covers 15 residues. CDR1 and CDR2 (germline): SGHVS, FQNEAQ. In DNA, the CDR3 is TGTGCCAGCAGCCCTAGCGGGAGTGAGTTGGGAGAGCAGTTCTTC. Translated: CASSPSGSELGEQFF.

This clonotype was detected ten times or more. The chain combines TRBV5-6 with TRBJ2-5; 10 positions match TRBD2. The CDR3 totals 16 residues. The germline V gene has CDR1 SGHDT and CDR2 YYEEEE. V lost 1 base and J lost 4; bases outside the gene matches: 7. In DNA, the CDR3 is TGTGCCAGCAGCTTGAGCGGGACTAGCGATGGAGAGACCCAGTACTTC. It specifies CASSLSGTSDGETQYF.

V is TRBV5-4 and J is TRBJ2-5; 10 bases align to TRBD1. Trimming cost V 3 bases and J 6 bases; bases outside gene matches: 14. Germline lookup yields CDR1 SGHNT and CDR2 YYREEE (reference sequence). The CDR3 loop spans 17 amino acids. The CDR3 loop reads CASSSRDRGGSAKTQYF. The CDR3, as DNA: TGTGCCAGCAGCTCCCGGGACAGGGGTGGTTCAGCGAAGACCCAGTACTTC.

This clonotype was detected a few times. CDR3 sequence: CSVGLNSYEQYF. DNA for the CDR3: TGCAGCGTTGGACTGAACTCCTACGAGCAGTACTTC. This chain joins TRBV29-1 and TRBJ2-7; D remains unclear. Trimming removed 4 bases at V and 0 bases at J, with 7 bases between. CDR3 length: 12 amino acids. CDR1 and CDR2 from the germline V gene are SQVTM and ANQGSEA.